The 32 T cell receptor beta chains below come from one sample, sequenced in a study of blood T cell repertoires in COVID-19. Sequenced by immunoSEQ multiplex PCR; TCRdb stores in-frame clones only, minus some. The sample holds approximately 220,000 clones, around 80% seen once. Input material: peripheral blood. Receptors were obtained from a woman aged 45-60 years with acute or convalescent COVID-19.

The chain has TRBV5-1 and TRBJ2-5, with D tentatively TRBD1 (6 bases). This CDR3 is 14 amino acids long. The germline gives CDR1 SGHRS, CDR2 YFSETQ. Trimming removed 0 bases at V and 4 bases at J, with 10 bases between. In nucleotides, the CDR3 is TGCGCCAGCAGCTTGGAGGGACACGGAGAGACCCAGTACTTC. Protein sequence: CASSLEGHGETQYF. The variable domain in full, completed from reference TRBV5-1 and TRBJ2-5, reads KAGVTQTPRYLIKTRGQQVTLSCSPISGHRSVSWYQQTPGQGLQFLFEYFSETQRNKGNFPGRFSGRQFSNSRSEMNVSTLELGDSALYLCASSLEGHGETQYFGPGTRLLVL.

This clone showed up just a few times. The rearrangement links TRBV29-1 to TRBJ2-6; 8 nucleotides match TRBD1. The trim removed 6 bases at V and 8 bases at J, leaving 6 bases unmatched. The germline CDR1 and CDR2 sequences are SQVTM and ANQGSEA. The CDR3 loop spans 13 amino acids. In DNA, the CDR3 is TGCAGCGTCGACAGGGGATCGCCCAACGTCCTGACTTTC. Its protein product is CSVDRGSPNVLTF.

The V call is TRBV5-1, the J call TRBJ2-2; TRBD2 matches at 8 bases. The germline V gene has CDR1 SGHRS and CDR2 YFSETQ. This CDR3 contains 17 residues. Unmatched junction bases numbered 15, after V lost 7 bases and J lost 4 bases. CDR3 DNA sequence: TGCGCCAGCGCGCCCTCGGGGGGGGTGGCGCGCACCGGGGAGCTGTTTTTT. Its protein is CASAPSGGVARTGELFF.

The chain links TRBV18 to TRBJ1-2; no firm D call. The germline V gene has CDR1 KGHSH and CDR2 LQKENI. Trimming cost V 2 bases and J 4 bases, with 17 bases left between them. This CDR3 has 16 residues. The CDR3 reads CASSPSANPEGYGYTF. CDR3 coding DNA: TGTGCCAGCTCACCATCGGCCAATCCGGAGGGCTATGGCTACACCTTC.

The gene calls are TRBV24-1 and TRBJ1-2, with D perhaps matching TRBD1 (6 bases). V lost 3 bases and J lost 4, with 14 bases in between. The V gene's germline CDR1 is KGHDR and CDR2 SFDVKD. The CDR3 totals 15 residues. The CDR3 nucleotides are TGTGCCACCAGTGATCCTAGACAGGATTCCTATGGCTACACCTTC. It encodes CATSDPRQDSYGYTF.

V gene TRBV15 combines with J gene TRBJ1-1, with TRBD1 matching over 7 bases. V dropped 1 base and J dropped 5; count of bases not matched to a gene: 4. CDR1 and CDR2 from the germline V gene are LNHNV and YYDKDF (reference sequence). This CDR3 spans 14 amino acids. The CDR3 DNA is TGTGCCACCAGCAGAGGGGCAGGGGGGACTGAAGCTTTCTTT. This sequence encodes CATSRGAGGTEAFF.

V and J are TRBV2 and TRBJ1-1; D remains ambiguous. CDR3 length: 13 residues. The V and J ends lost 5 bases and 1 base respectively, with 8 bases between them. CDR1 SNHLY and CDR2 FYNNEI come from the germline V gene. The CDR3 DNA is TGTGCCAGCAGTCGACGGGAGAACACTGAAGCTTTCTTT. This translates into CASSRRENTEAFF. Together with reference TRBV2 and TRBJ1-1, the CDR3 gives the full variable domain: EPEVTQTPSHQVTQMGQEVILRCVPISNHLYFYWYRQILGQKVEFLVSFYNNEISEKSEIFDDQFSVERPDGSNFTLKIRSTKLEDSAMYFCASSRRENTEAFFGQGTRLTVV.

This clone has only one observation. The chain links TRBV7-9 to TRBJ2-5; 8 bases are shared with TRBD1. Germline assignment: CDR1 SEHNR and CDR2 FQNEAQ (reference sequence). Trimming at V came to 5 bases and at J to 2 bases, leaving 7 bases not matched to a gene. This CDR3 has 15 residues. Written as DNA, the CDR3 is TGTGCCAGCAGCCTCGACAGGGGAATACAAGAGACCCAGTACTTC. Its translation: CASSLDRGIQETQYF.

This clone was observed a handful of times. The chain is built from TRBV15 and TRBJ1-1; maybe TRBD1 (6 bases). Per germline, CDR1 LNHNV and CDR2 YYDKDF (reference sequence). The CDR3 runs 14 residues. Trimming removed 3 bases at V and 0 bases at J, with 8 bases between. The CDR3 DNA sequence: TGTGCCACCAGCAGGGACAGTTTGAACACTGAAGCTTTCTTT. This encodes CATSRDSLNTEAFF.

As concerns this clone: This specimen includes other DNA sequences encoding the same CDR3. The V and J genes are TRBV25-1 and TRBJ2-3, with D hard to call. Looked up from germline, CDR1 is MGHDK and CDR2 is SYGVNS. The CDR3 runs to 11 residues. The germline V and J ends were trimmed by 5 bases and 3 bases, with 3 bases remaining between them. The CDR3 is CASSQTDTQYF. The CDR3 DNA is TGTGCCAGCAGTCAAACAGATACGCAGTATTTT.

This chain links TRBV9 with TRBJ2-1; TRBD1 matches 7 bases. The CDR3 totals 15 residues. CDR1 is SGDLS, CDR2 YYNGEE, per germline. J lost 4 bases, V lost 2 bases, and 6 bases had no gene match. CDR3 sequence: CASSVADRRYNEQFF. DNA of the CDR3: TGTGCCAGCAGCGTGGCGGACAGGCGGTACAATGAGCAGTTCTTC. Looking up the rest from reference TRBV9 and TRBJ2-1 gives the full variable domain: DSGVTQTPKHLITATGQRVTLRCSPRSGDLSVYWYQQSLDQGLQFLIQYYNGEERAKGNILERFSAQQFPDLHSELNLSSLELGDSALYFCASSVADRRYNEQFFGPGTRLTVL.

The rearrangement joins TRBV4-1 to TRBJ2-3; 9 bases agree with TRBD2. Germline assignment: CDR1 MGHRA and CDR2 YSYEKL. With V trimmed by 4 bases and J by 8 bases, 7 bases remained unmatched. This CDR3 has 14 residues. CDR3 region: CASSPGLRGGTQYF. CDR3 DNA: TGCGCCAGCAGCCCGGGACTGCGGGGGGGTACGCAGTATTTT.

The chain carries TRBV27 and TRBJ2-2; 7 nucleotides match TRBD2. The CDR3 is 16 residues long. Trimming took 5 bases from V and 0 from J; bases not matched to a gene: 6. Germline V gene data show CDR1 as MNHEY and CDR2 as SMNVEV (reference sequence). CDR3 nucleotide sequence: TGTGCCAGCAGTCCAAGGGGAGGGGCGAACACCGGGGAGCTGTTTTTT. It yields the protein CASSPRGGANTGELFF.

The CDR3 nucleotides read TGTGCCAGCAGTCCCAGGGGGGCGCCCCAAGAGACCCAGTACTTC. Translation: CASSPRGAPQETQYF. The chain carries TRBV28 and TRBJ2-5, with D tentatively TRBD1 (7 bases). The CDR3 consists of 15 residues. Between the trimmed V and J ends, which lost 5 bases and 1 base, there was a span of 14 bases. CDR1 is MDHEN, CDR2 SYDVKM, per germline.

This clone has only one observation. CDR3 residues: CASSLDRRNYGYTF. The DNA for the CDR3 is TGTGCCAGCAGTTTAGACAGGAGGAACTATGGCTACACCTTC. This rearrangement joins TRBV28 to TRBJ1-2; D is possibly TRBD1 (6 bases). This CDR3 comprises 14 residues. CDR1 is MDHEN, CDR2 SYDVKM, per germline. Trimming removed 2 bases from V and 2 bases from J, with 9 bases in between.

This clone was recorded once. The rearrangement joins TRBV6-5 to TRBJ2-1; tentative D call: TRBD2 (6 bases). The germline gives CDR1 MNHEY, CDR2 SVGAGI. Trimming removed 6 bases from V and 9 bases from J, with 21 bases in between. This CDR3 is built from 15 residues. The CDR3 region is CASSSIAGLPSEQFF. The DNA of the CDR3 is TGTGCCAGCAGCTCCATAGCCGGACTACCTTCTGAGCAGTTCTTC.

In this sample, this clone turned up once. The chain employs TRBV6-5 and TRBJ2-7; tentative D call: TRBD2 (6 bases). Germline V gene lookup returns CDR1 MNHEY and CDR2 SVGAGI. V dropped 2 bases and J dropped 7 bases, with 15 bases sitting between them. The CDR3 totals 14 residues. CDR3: CASSYRVGGWEQYF. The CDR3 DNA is TGTGCCAGCAGTTACAGGGTGGGAGGTTGGGAGCAGTACTTC.

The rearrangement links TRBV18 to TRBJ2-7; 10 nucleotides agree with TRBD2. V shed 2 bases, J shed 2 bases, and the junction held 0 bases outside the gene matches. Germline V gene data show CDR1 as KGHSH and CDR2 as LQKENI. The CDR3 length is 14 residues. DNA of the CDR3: TGTGCCAGCTCACCAACTAGCGGGACCTACGAGCAGTACTTC. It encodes CASSPTSGTYEQYF.

The CDR3 region has the DNA TGTGCCAGCAGTGGACGACTAGCGGGGGCCTACAATGAGCAGTTCTTC. Translating it yields CASSGRLAGAYNEQFF. J is TRBJ2-1 and V is TRBV6-1; TRBD2 aligns across 12 bases. V shed 4 bases, J shed 2 bases, and the junction held 3 bases outside the gene matches. The CDR3 is 16 residues long. CDR1 is MNHNS, CDR2 SASEGT, per germline.

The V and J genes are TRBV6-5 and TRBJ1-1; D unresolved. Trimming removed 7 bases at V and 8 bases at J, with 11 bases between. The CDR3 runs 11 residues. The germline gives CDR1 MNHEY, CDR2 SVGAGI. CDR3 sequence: CASKEEAEAFF. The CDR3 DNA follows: TGTGCCAGCAAGGAGGAGGCCGAAGCTTTCTTT.

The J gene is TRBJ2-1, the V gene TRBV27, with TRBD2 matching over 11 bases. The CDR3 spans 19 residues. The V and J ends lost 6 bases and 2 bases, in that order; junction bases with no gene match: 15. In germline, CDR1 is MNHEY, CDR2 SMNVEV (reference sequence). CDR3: CASSAYPPIAGGTYNEQFF. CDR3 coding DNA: TGTGCCAGCAGCGCCTACCCCCCAATAGCGGGAGGGACCTACAATGAGCAGTTCTTC.

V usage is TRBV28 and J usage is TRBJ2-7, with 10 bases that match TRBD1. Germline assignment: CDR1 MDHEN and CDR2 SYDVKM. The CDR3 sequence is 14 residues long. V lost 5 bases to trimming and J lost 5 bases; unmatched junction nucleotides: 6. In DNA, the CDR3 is TGTGCCAGCAGTCCGACAGGGGGCAGGGACGAGCAGTACTTC. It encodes CASSPTGGRDEQYF. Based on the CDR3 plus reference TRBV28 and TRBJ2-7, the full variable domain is DVKVTQSSRYLVKRTGEKVFLECVQDMDHENMFWYRQDPGLGLRLIYFSYDVKMKEKGDIPEGYSVSREKKERFSLILESASTNQTSMYLCASSPTGGRDEQYFGPGTRLTVT.

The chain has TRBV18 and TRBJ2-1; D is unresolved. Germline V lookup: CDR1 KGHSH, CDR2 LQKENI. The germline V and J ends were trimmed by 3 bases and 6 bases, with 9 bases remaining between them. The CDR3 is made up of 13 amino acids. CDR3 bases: TGTGCCAGCTCACCTGGGCAGCCCAATGAGCAGTTCTTC. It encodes CASSPGQPNEQFF.

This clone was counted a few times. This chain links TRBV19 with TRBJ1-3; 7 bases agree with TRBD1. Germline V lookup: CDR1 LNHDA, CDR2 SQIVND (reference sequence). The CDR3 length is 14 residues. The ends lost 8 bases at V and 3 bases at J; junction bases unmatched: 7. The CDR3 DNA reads TGTGCCAGTGGAGCACAGGGGTATGGAAACACCATATATTTT. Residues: CASGAQGYGNTIYF.

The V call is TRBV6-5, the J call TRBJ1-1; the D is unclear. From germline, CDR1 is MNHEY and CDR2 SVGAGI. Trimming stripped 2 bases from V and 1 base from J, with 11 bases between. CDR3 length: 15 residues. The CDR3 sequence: CASSYGGRPNTEAFF. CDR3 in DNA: TGTGCCAGCAGTTACGGAGGACGGCCGAACACTGAAGCTTTCTTT.

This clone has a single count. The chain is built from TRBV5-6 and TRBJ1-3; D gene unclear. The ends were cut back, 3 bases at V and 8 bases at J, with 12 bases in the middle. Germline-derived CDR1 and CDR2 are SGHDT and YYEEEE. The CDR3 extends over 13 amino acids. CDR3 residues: CASSSLSAYTIYF. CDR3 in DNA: TGTGCCAGCAGCTCTCTTAGCGCGTACACCATATATTTT.

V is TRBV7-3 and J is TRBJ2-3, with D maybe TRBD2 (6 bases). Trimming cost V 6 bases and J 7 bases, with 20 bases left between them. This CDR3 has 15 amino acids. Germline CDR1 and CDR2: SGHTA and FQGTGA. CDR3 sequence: CASRGFAGPKNTQYF. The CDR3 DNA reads TGTGCCAGCAGGGGGTTTGCGGGACCCAAAAATACGCAGTATTTT. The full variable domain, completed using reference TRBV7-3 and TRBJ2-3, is GAGVSQTPSNKVTEKGKYVELRCDPISGHTALYWYRQSLGQGPEFLIYFQGTGAADDSGLPNDRFFAVRPEGSVSTLKIQRTERGDSAVYLCASRGFAGPKNTQYFGPGTRLTVL.

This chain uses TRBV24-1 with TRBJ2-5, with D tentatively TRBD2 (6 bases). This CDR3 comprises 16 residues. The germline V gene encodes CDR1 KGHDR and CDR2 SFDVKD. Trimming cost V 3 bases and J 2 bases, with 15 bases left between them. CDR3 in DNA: TGTGCCACCAGTGATCCAAAACCGGGAGCTCAAGAGACCCAGTACTTC. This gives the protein CATSDPKPGAQETQYF.

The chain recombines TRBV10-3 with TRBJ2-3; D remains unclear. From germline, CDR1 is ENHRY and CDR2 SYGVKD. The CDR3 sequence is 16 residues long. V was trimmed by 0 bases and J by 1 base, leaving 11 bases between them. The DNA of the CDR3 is TGTGCCATCAGTGAGTCATGGCCGTTTGGCACAGATACGCAGTATTTT. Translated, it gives CAISESWPFGTDTQYF.

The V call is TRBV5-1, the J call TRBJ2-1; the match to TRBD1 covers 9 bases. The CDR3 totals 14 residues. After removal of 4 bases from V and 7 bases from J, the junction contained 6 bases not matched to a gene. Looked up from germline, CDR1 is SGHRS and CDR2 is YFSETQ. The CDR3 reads CASSPPGTGNEQFF. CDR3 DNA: TGCGCCAGCAGCCCACCCGGGACAGGGAATGAGCAGTTCTTC.

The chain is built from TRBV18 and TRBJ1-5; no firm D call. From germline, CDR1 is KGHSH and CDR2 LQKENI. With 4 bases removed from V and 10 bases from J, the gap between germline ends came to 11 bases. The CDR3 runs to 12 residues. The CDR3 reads CASSRDYPPQHF. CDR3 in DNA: TGTGCCAGCTCACGAGACTATCCTCCCCAGCATTTT.

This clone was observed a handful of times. CDR3 protein: CASSSGGSEGYGYTF. CDR3 nucleotide sequence: TGTGCCAGTAGTTCCGGGGGGAGTGAGGGCTATGGCTACACCTTC. This chain joins TRBV19 and TRBJ1-2, with D perhaps matching TRBD1 (5 bases). The germline V gene has CDR1 LNHDA and CDR2 SQIVND (reference sequence). V gave up 5 bases and J gave up 4 bases, with 17 bases separating them. CDR3 length: 15 amino acids.